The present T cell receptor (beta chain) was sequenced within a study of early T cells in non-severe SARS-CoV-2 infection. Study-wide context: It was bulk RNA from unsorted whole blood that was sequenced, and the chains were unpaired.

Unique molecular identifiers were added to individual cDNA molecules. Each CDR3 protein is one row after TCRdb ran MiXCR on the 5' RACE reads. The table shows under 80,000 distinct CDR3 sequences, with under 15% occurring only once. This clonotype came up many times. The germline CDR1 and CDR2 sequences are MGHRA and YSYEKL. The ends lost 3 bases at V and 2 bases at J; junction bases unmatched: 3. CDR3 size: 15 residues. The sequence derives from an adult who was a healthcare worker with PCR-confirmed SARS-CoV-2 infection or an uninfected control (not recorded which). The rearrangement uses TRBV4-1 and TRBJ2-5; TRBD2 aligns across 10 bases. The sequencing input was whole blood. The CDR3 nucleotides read TGCGCCAGCAGCCACCCGACTAGCGGGCAAGAGACCCAGTACTTC. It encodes CASSHPTSGQETQYF.